These 29 T cell receptor beta chains were sequenced from one sample in a study of human T cells and chemical hapten exposure. TCRdb re-called the RACE reads through MiXCR, storing one row per CDR3 protein. The sample holds around 150,000 distinct CDR3 sequences, more than 14% seen once. The time point here: patch test 1, 2 weeks after DPC sensitization. Treatment described: therapeutic diphenylcyclopropenone sensitization with weekly scalp DPC. The sequencing used whole blood, collected in connection with sensitization to the hapten diphenylcyclopropenone (DPC). The origin of the receptors is a woman under 40 with alopecia areata. Some clones in this sample may be carry-over from other donors' samples.

V is TRBV29-1 and J is TRBJ2-3; no firm D call. The CDR3 extends over 15 amino acids. The germline V and J ends were trimmed by 0 bases and 0 bases, with 10 bases remaining between them. Germline CDR1 and CDR2: SQVTM and ANQGSEA. Here the CDR3 DNA reads TGCAGCGTTGAAGATCCGGGCCGAAGCACAGATACGCAGTATTTT. This encodes CSVEDPGRSTDTQYF.

The table lists this clonotype with many counts. The V and J genes are TRBV6-1 and TRBJ1-5; 7 bases fit TRBD1. The germline CDR1 and CDR2 sequences are MNHNS and SASEGT. The CDR3 sequence is 14 residues long. V gave up 5 bases and J gave up 3 bases; unmatched junction bases: 4. In nucleotides, the CDR3 is TGTGCCAGCAGTCCGGACAGGTCCAATCAGCCCCAGCATTTT. Translation gives CASSPDRSNQPQHF.

This sequence joins TRBV15 and TRBJ2-3; 13 bases line up with TRBD2. Germline CDR1 reads LNHNV; CDR2 reads YYDKDF (reference sequence). CDR3 length equals 22 residues. With 0 bases clipped from V and 1 base from J, the junction kept 16 bases outside the gene matches. CDR3 sequence: CATSRDGSRTSGRGRRTDTQYF. The CDR3 DNA follows: TGTGCCACCAGCAGAGACGGTTCTAGGACTAGCGGGAGAGGGAGGCGCACAGATACGCAGTATTTT.

This clonotype was observed a few times. V usage is TRBV5-4 and J usage is TRBJ2-2, with 13 bases matching TRBD2. The ends lost 3 bases at V and 0 bases at J; junction bases unmatched: 2. The CDR3 has 17 residues. Germline V gene sequence: CDR1 SGHNT, CDR2 YYREEE (reference sequence). The CDR3 DNA sequence: TGTGCCAGCAGCTCGGGACTAGCGGGAACGAACACCGGGGAGCTGTTTTTT. Translating it yields CASSSGLAGTNTGELFF.

This chain uses TRBV7-2 with TRBJ2-7; 7 bases line up with TRBD2. The junction had 6 bases not matched to a gene; V was cut back by 2 bases and J by 2 bases. There are 15 residues in the CDR3. CDR1 and CDR2 (germline): SGHTA, FQGNSA. CDR3 coding DNA: TGTGCCAGCAGCTTAAGCGGGGATCCCACCTACGAGCAGTACTTC. This translates into CASSLSGDPTYEQYF.

This clonotype was observed a few times. The rearrangement joins TRBV12-3 or TRBV12-4 to TRBJ2-1; 10 bases are shared with TRBD2. CDR3 length equals 16 residues. The V gene end was trimmed by 5 bases and the J gene end by 7 bases; junction bases not matched to a gene: 11. CDR3 in DNA: TGTGCCAGCAGTGATAGCGGGAGGTCCTTTCGAAATGAGCAGTTCTTC. Its protein is CASSDSGRSFRNEQFF.

This clonotype was observed at least ten times. The genes are TRBV28 and TRBJ2-3; D could derive from TRBD1 or TRBD2 (5 bases each). Germline CDR1 reads MDHEN; CDR2 reads SYDVKM. V was pared by 3 bases and J by 2 bases, with 9 bases between. This CDR3 has 14 amino acids. This CDR3 is CASSLSGPTDTQYF. The DNA for the CDR3 is TGTGCCAGCAGTTTGTCGGGGCCCACAGATACGCAGTATTTT. Based on the CDR3 plus reference TRBV28 and TRBJ2-3, the full variable domain is DVKVTQSSRYLVKRTGEKVFLECVQDMDHENMFWYRQDPGLGLRLIYFSYDVKMKEKGDIPEGYSVSREKKERFSLILESASTNQTSMYLCASSLSGPTDTQYFGPGTRLTVL.

This clonotype was seen repeatedly, ten times or more. The J gene is TRBJ2-5, the V gene TRBV7-2; D is uncertain. The germline CDR1 and CDR2 sequences are SGHTA and FQGNSA. Trimming shortened V by 6 bases and J by 2 bases, and 4 bases separated the two germline ends. The CDR3 extends over 11 amino acids. The CDR3 region is CASREQETQYF. CDR3 sequence (DNA): TGTGCCAGCAGAGAGCAAGAGACCCAGTACTTC.

The V and J genes are TRBV6-2 or TRBV6-3 and TRBJ2-7; 9 bases fit TRBD2. Germline values: CDR1 MNHEY, CDR2 SVGEGT. V lost 5 bases to trimming and J lost 3 bases; unmatched junction nucleotides: 14. This CDR3 contains 17 residues. In DNA, the CDR3 is TGTGCCAGCAGTCCCGGACCATTTAGCGGGAGAAGCTACGAGCAGTACTTC. Its translation is CASSPGPFSGRSYEQYF.

The V call is TRBV12-3 or TRBV12-4, the J call TRBJ2-7; TRBD2 aligns across 7 bases. V shed 5 bases and J 3 bases; nucleotides not matched to a gene: 7. The CDR3 totals 14 residues. The CDR3 DNA reads as TGTGCCAGCAGTGGGGCTAGCGGACTCTACGAGCAGTACTTC. Translation gives CASSGASGLYEQYF.

This clonotype occurred once. This chain connects TRBV7-9 to TRBJ1-1; D possibly corresponds to TRBD1 (5 bases). CDR1 is SEHNR, CDR2 FQNEAQ, per germline (reference sequence). V lost 5 bases and J lost 1, with 11 bases in between. The CDR3 contains 14 residues. CDR3 sequence (DNA): TGTGCCAGCAGCCGAACGCAGGGGAACACTGAAGCTTTCTTT. As protein: CASSRTQGNTEAFF.

This clonotype has a handful of counts. The V call is TRBV7-9, the J call TRBJ1-5; D not resolved. Trimming removed 6 bases from V and 2 bases from J, with 17 bases in between. The germline V gene has CDR1 SEHNR and CDR2 FQNEAQ (reference sequence). The CDR3 runs to 16 residues. The DNA for the CDR3 is TGTGCCAGCAGTCAAGTTACGGGGTATGGCAATCAGCCCCAGCATTTT. It yields the protein CASSQVTGYGNQPQHF.

This rearrangement joins TRBV7-3 to TRBJ2-2, with 7 positions matching TRBD1. Germline assignment: CDR1 SGHTA and CDR2 FQGTGA. The CDR3 has 13 residues. V was clipped by 6 bases and J by 7 bases; unmatched bases: 5. The CDR3 loop reads CASRQTGDGELFF. The DNA of the CDR3 is TGTGCCAGCAGACAAACAGGGGACGGGGAGCTGTTTTTT.

This rearrangement joins TRBV6-2 or TRBV6-3 to TRBJ1-5, with 8 bases fitting TRBD1. From germline, CDR1 is MNHEY and CDR2 SVGEGT. CDR3 length equals 13 residues. V shed 10 bases and J 4 bases; nucleotides not matched to a gene: 6. CDR3 in amino acids: CAIGRDRNQPQHF. DNA of the CDR3: TGTGCCATTGGCCGGGACAGGAATCAGCCCCAGCATTTT.

This clonotype was recorded many times. The chain uses TRBV10-3 and TRBJ1-5; D gene uncertain. V was clipped by 6 bases and J by 1 base, with 4 bases between them. There are 12 residues in the CDR3. Per the germline V gene, CDR1 is ENHRY and CDR2 is SYGVKD. In DNA form, the CDR3 reads TGTGCCATCAGGGGCAGCAATCAGCCCCAGCATTTT. This encodes CAIRGSNQPQHF.

The chain couples TRBV3-1 to TRBJ1-4; 10 bases are a match to TRBD1. Per germline, CDR1 LGHDT and CDR2 YNNKEL (reference sequence). Trimming at V came to 4 bases and at J to 6 bases, leaving 11 bases not matched to a gene. The CDR3 runs 17 residues. The CDR3 reads CASSLNTPGTGDEKLFF. The CDR3 nucleotides are TGTGCCAGCAGCCTTAACACACCCGGGACAGGGGATGAAAAACTGTTTTTT.

This clonotype was observed at least ten times. This rearrangement joins TRBV6-6 to TRBJ2-3; TRBD2 matches 8 bases. Germline-derived CDR1 and CDR2 are MNHNY and SVGAGI (reference sequence). The CDR3 has 16 amino acids. The ends lost 2 bases at V and 3 bases at J; junction bases unmatched: 7. The CDR3 bases are TGTGCCAGCAGTTACCTTTCTCGCGGGAGGACAGATACGCAGTATTTT. It yields the protein CASSYLSRGRTDTQYF.

The chain combines TRBV5-1 with TRBJ2-7; 9 nucleotides match TRBD1. CDR1 and CDR2 (germline): SGHRS, YFSETQ. This CDR3 region has 15 residues. The trim removed 4 bases at V and 0 bases at J, leaving 5 bases unmatched. In nucleotides, the CDR3 is TGCGCCAGCAGCGTTGGACAGGGGTCCTCCTACGAGCAGTACTTC. It translates to CASSVGQGSSYEQYF.

This clonotype was seen a handful of times. The gene calls are TRBV11-2 and TRBJ1-1; D is ambiguous. The CDR3 is 13 amino acids. Germline V CDR1 and CDR2: SGHAT, FQNNGV. V lost 3 bases and J 0 bases, leaving 5 bases between the germline ends. CDR3 loop: CASSFLMNTEAFF. CDR3 DNA sequence: TGTGCCAGCAGCTTCCTTATGAACACTGAAGCTTTCTTT.

The V call is TRBV4-3, the J call TRBJ2-1; the D is unclear. Trimming removed 0 bases at V and 6 bases at J, with 12 bases between. The CDR3 covers 15 residues. Germline CDR1 is LGHNA and CDR2 is YSLEER. The CDR3 protein is CASSQDGTVVNEQFF. The CDR3, as DNA: TGCGCCAGCAGCCAAGACGGAACAGTTGTCAATGAGCAGTTCTTC.

The chain carries TRBV3-1 and TRBJ2-5; TRBD1 might be the D (6 bases). The germline V gene has CDR1 LGHDT and CDR2 YNNKEL (reference sequence). The V end lost 0 bases, the J end lost 2 bases, and 13 bases lay between the germline ends. The CDR3 spans 16 residues. CDR3 residues: CASSQEGYREQETQYF. CDR3 nucleotides: TGTGCCAGCAGCCAAGAAGGGTACAGGGAACAAGAGACCCAGTACTTC.

The DNA for the CDR3 is TGTGCCACCTTAAATGTCCCGTCCGGGGAGCTGTTTTTT. Amino acids: CATLNVPSGELFF. V is TRBV28 and J is TRBJ2-2, with D hard to call. Germline CDR1 is MDHEN and CDR2 is SYDVKM. The length of the CDR3 is 13 residues. Trimming shortened V by 10 bases and J by 6 bases, and 15 bases separated the two germline ends.

This clonotype occurred a few times. The rearrangement uses TRBV3-1 and TRBJ2-1, with D perhaps matching TRBD1 (5 bases). V lost 5 bases, J lost 6 bases, and 14 bases lay in between. Germline CDR1 LGHDT, CDR2 YNNKEL (reference sequence). The CDR3 has 14 amino acids. This CDR3 reads CASSAFSRVNEQFF. For the CDR3, the DNA is TGTGCCAGCAGCGCATTTAGCAGGGTCAATGAGCAGTTCTTC.

This chain connects TRBV10-2 to TRBJ1-3; no clear D gene. CDR1 is WSHSY, CDR2 SAAADI, per germline. The V end was cut by 3 bases, the J end by 2 bases, with 5 bases between. This CDR3 spans 13 amino acids. The CDR3 coding sequence is TGCGCCAGCAGTGAATCCCCTGGAAACACCATATATTTT. Its translation: CASSESPGNTIYF.

The sample holds a few counts of this clonotype. The junction departs from germline at one end; a sequencing error may be responsible. V is TRBV6-6 and J is TRBJ2-1; possibly TRBD2 for D (5 bases). This CDR3 region has 12 residues. Germline lookup yields CDR1 MNHNY and CDR2 SVGAGI (reference sequence). The CDR3 protein is CASSYSSRPGIF. DNA for the CDR3: TGTGCCAGCAGTTACTCCAGCAGACCGGGGATCTTC.

This clonotype was recorded at least ten times. This chain uses TRBV7-2 with TRBJ2-3; possibly TRBD1 or TRBD2 for D (5 bases each). Looked up from germline, CDR1 is SGHTA and CDR2 is FQGNSA. This CDR3 has 14 residues. V was trimmed by 4 bases and J by 0 bases, leaving 8 bases between them. As DNA, the CDR3 is TGTGCCAGCAGCTCGGGGCCTAGCACAGATACGCAGTATTTT. Its protein is CASSSGPSTDTQYF.

The sample holds a few counts of this clonotype. V usage is TRBV6-6 and J usage is TRBJ2-3, with 8 bases matching TRBD2. Per germline, CDR1 MNHNY and CDR2 SVGAGI (reference sequence). J gave up 6 bases and V 6 bases, and 11 bases lay outside the gene matches. This CDR3 region has 15 residues. This chain's CDR3 is CASSPSDGGVDTQYF. The DNA for the CDR3 is TGTGCCAGCAGCCCCTCGGACGGGGGGGTTGATACGCAGTATTTT.

The chain links TRBV7-9 to TRBJ1-1; possible D gene TRBD1, 5 bases. Germline V gives CDR1 SEHNR, CDR2 FQNEAQ (reference sequence). With 1 base removed from V and 4 bases from J, the gap between germline ends came to 13 bases. This CDR3 has 15 amino acids. This CDR3 is CASSLGGRVVTEAFF. The CDR3 DNA is TGTGCCAGCAGCTTAGGTGGCAGGGTTGTCACTGAAGCTTTCTTT.

V and J are TRBV12-3 or TRBV12-4 and TRBJ1-3; D not certain. V lost 5 bases, J lost 5 bases, and 7 bases lay in between. The CDR3 loop spans 12 amino acids. The CDR3 DNA follows: TGTGCCAGCAGTCCCGCGCGAAACACCATATATTTT. Translating it yields CASSPARNTIYF.